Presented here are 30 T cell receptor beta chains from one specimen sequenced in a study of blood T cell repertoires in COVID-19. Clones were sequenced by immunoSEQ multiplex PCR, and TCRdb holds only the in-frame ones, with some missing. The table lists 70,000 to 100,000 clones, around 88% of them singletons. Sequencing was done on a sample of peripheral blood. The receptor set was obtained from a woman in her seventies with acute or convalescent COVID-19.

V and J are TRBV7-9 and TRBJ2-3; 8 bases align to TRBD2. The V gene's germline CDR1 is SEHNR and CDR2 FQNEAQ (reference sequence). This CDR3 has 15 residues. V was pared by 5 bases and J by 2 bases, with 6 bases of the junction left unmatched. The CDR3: CASSPGGGFTDTQYF. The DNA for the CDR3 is TGTGCCAGCAGCCCAGGCGGGGGGTTCACAGATACGCAGTATTTT.

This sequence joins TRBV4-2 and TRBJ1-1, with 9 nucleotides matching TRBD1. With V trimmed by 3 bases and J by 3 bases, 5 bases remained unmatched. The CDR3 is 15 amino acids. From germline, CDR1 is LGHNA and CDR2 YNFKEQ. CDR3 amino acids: CASSQQDRGDTEAFF. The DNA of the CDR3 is TGTGCCAGCAGCCAGCAAGACAGGGGGGACACTGAAGCTTTCTTT.

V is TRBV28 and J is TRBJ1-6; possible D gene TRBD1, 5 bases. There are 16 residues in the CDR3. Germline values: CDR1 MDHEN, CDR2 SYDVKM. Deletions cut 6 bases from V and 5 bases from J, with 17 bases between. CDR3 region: CASSQIGGVDNSPLHF. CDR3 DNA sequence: TGTGCCAGCAGCCAAATCGGGGGGGTCGATAATTCACCCCTCCACTTT.

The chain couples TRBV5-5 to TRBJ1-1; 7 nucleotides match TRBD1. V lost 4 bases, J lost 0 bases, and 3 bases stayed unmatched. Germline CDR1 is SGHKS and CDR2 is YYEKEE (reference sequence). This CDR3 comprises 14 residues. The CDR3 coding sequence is TGTGCCAGCAGCACGGGACAGCTGAACACTGAAGCTTTCTTT. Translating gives CASSTGQLNTEAFF.

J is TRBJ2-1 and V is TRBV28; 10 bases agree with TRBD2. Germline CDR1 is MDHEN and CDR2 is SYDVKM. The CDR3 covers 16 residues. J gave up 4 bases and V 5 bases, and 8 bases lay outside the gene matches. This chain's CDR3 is CASSPQTSGQYNEQFF. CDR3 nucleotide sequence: TGTGCCAGCAGTCCCCAGACTAGCGGGCAATACAATGAGCAGTTCTTC.

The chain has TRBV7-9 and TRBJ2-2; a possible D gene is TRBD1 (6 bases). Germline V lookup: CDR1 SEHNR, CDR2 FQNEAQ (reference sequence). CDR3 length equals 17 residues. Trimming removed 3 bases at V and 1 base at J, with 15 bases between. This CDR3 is CASSFYRVWVNTGELFF. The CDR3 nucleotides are TGTGCCAGCAGCTTTTACAGGGTCTGGGTGAACACCGGGGAGCTGTTTTTT.

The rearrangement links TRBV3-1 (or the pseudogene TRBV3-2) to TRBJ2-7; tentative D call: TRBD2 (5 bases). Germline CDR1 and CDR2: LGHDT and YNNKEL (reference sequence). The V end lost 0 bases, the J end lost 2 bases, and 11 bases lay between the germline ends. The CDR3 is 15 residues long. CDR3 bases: TGTGCCAGCAGCCAAGATAGGACTGGGACCTACGAGCAGTACTTC. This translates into CASSQDRTGTYEQYF.

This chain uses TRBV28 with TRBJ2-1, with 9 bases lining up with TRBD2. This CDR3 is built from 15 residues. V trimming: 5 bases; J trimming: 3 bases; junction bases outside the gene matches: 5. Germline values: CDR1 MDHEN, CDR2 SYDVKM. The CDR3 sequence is CASSLIAGDYNEQFF. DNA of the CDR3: TGTGCCAGCAGTCTCATAGCGGGGGACTACAATGAGCAGTTCTTC.

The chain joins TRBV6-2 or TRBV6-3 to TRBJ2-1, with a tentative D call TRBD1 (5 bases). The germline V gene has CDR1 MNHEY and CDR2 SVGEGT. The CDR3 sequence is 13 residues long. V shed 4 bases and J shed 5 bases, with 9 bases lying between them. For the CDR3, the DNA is TGTGCCAGCAGTTGGGGCGCGAACAATGAGCAGTTCTTC. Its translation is CASSWGANNEQFF.

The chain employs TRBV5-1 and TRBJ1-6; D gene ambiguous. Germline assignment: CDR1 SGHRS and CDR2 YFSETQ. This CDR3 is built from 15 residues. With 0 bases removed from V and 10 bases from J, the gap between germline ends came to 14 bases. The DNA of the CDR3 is TGCGCCAGCAGCTTGGAAGGTTCCCGTAGCTCACCCCTCCACTTT. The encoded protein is CASSLEGSRSSPLHF.

DNA for the CDR3: TGTGCCAGCAGCGTAGCTCCTAGCGGCAGACCCACAGATACGCAGTATTTT. It translates to CASSVAPSGRPTDTQYF. J is TRBJ2-3 and V is TRBV9, with TRBD2 identical over 7 bases. The CDR3 consists of 17 residues. V was clipped by 0 bases and J by 2 bases; unmatched bases: 9. Germline CDR1 SGDLS, CDR2 YYNGEE. Full variable domain (missing parts from reference TRBV9 and TRBJ2-3): DSGVTQTPKHLITATGQRVTLRCSPRSGDLSVYWYQQSLDQGLQFLIQYYNGEERAKGNILERFSAQQFPDLHSELNLSSLELGDSALYFCASSVAPSGRPTDTQYFGPGTRLTVL.

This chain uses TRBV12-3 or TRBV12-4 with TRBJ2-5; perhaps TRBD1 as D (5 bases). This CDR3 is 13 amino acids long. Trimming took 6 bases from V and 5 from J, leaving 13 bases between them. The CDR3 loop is CASSGRAVETQYF. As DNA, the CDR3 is TGTGCCAGCAGCGGCAGGGCGGTGGAGACCCAGTACTTC.

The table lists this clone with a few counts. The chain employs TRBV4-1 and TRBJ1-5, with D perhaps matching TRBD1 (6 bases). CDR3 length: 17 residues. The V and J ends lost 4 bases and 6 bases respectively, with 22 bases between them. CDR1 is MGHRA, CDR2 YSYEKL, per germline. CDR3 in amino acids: CASSPKVASGGPQPQHF. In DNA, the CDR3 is TGCGCCAGCAGCCCAAAGGTGGCATCTGGGGGCCCTCAGCCCCAGCATTTT.

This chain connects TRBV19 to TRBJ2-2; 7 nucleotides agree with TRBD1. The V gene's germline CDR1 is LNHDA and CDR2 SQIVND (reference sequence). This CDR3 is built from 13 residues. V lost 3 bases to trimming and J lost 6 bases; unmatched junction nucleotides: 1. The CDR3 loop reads CASSITGAGELFF. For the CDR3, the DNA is TGTGCCAGTAGTATCACAGGGGCCGGGGAGCTGTTTTTT.

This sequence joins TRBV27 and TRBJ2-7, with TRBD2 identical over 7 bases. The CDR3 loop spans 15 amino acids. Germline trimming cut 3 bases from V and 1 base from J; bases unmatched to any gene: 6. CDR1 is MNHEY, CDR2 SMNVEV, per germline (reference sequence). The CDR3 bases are TGTGCCAGCAGTTTTGGGCTAGCGGTATCCTACGAGCAGTACTTC. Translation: CASSFGLAVSYEQYF.

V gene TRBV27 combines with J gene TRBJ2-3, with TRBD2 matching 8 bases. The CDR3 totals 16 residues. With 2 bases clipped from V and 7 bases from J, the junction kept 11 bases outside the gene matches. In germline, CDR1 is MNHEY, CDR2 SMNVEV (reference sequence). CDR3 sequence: CASSLRSAGGTYTQYF. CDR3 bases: TGTGCCAGCAGTTTAAGGTCTGCGGGGGGAACTTATACGCAGTATTTT.

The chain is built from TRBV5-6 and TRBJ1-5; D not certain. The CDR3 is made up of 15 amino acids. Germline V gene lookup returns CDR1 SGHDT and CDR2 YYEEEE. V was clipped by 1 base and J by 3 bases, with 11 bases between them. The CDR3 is CASSLISSSNQPQHF. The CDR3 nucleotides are TGTGCCAGCAGCTTGATTAGCTCGTCCAATCAGCCCCAGCATTTT.

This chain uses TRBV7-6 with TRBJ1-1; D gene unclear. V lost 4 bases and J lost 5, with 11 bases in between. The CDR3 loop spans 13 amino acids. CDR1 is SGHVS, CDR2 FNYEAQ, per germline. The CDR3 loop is CASSSQTGTEAFF. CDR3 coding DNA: TGTGCCAGCAGCTCCCAGACCGGGACTGAAGCTTTCTTT.

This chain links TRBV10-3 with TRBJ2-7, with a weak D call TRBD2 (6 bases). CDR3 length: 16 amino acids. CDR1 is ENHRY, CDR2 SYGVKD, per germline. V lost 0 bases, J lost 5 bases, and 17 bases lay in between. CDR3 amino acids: CAISESQGGGSNEQYF. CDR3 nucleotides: TGTGCCATCAGTGAGTCCCAGGGTGGGGGGTCGAACGAGCAGTACTTC.

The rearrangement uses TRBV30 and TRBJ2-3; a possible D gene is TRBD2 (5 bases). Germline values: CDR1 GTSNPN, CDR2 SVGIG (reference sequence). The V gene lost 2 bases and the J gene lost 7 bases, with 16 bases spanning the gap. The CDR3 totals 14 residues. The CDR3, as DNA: TGTGCCTGGAGTTCGCCGGACTCCGAGTATACGCAGTATTTT. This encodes CAWSSPDSEYTQYF.

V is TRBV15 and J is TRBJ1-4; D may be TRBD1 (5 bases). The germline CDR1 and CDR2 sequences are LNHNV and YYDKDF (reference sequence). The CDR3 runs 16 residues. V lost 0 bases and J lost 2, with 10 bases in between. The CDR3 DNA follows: TGTGCCACCAGCAGAGAAGGGGAAGGGACTAATGAAAAACTGTTTTTT. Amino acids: CATSREGEGTNEKLFF.

The CDR3 coding sequence is TGTGCCAGCAGCACCAAGACAGGGAAGGGCTCCTACGAGCAGTACTTC. Amino acid sequence: CASSTKTGKGSYEQYF. V gene TRBV7-9 combines with J gene TRBJ2-7; 7 bases map to TRBD1. This CDR3 has 16 amino acids. V lost 5 bases to trimming and J lost 0 bases; unmatched junction nucleotides: 10. Germline V gene data show CDR1 as SEHNR and CDR2 as FQNEAQ (reference sequence).

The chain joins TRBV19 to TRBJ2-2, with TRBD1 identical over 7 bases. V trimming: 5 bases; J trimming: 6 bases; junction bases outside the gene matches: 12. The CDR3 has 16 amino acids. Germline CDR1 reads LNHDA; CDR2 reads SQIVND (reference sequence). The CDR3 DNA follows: TGTGCCAGTAGTGTCTCGGGACAGCGAATGGCCGGGGAGCTGTTTTTT. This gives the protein CASSVSGQRMAGELFF.

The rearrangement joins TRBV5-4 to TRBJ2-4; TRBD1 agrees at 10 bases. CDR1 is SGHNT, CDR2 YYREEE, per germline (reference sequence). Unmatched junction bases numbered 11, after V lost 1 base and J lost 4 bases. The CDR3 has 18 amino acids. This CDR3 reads CASSLPSPGTGEKNIQYF. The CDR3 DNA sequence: TGTGCCAGCAGCTTGCCCTCCCCCGGGACAGGGGAAAAAAACATTCAGTACTTC. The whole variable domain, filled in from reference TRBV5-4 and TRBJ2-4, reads ETGVTQSPTHLIKTRGQQVTLRCSSQSGHNTVSWYQQALGQGPQFIFQYYREEENGRGNFPPRFSGLQFPNYSSELNVNALELDDSALYLCASSLPSPGTGEKNIQYFGAGTRLSVL.

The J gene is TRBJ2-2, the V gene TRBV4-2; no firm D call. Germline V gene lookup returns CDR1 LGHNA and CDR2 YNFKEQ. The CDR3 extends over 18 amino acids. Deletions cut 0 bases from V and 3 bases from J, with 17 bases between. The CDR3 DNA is TGTGCCAGCAGCCAAGAAGTAGCTAGAGCATCACACACCGGGGAGCTGTTTTTT. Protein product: CASSQEVARASHTGELFF.

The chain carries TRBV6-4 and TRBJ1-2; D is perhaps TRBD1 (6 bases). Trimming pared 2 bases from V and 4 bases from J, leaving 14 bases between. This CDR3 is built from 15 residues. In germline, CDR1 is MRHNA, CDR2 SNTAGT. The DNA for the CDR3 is TGTGCCAGCAGTGACCTGAGTGGGGGCTCCTATGGCTACACCTTC. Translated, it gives CASSDLSGGSYGYTF.

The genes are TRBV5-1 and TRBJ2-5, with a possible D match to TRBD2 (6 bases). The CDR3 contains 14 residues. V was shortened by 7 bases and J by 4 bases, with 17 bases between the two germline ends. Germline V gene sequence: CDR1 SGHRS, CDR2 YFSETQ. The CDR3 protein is CASSNGGGGETQYF. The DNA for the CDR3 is TGCGCCAGCTCAAACGGGGGTGGCGGAGAGACCCAGTACTTC.

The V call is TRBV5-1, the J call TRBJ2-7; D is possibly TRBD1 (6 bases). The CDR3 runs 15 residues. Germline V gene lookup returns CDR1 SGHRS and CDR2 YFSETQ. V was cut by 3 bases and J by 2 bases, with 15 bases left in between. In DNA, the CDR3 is TGCGCCAGCAGCTCGTTGGCAGGGGAAGCCTACGAGCAGTACTTC. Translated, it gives CASSSLAGEAYEQYF.

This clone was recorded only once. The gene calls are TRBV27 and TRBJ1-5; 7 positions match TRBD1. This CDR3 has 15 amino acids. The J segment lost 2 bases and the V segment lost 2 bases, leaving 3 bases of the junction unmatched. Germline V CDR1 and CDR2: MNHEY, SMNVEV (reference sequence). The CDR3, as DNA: TGTGCCAGCAGTTTAATGCAGGGGGGCAATCAGCCCCAGCATTTT. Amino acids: CASSLMQGGNQPQHF.

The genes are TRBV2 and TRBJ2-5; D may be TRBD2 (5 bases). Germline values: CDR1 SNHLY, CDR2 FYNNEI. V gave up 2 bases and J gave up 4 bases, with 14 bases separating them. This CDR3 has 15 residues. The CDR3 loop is CASSEQSGGGETQYF. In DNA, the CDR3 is TGTGCCAGCAGTGAACAGTCCGGAGGAGGAGAGACCCAGTACTTC. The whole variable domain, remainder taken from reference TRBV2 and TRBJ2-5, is EPEVTQTPSHQVTQMGQEVILRCVPISNHLYFYWYRQILGQKVEFLVSFYNNEISEKSEIFDDQFSVERPDGSNFTLKIRSTKLEDSAMYFCASSEQSGGGETQYFGPGTRLLVL.